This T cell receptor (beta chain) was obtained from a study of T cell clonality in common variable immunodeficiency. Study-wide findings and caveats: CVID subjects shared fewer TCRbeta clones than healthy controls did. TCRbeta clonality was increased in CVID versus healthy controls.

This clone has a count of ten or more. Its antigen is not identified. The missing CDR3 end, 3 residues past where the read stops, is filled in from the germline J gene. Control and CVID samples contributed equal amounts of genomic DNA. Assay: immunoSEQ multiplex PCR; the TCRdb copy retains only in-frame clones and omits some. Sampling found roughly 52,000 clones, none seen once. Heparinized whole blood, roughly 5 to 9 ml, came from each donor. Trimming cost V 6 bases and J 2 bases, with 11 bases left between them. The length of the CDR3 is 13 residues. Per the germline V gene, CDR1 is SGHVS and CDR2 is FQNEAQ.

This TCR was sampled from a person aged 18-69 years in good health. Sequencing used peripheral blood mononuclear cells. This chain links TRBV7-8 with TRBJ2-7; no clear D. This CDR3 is CASSFLGPYEQYF. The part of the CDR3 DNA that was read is TGTGCCAGCAGTTTCCTAGGTCCCTACGAG.